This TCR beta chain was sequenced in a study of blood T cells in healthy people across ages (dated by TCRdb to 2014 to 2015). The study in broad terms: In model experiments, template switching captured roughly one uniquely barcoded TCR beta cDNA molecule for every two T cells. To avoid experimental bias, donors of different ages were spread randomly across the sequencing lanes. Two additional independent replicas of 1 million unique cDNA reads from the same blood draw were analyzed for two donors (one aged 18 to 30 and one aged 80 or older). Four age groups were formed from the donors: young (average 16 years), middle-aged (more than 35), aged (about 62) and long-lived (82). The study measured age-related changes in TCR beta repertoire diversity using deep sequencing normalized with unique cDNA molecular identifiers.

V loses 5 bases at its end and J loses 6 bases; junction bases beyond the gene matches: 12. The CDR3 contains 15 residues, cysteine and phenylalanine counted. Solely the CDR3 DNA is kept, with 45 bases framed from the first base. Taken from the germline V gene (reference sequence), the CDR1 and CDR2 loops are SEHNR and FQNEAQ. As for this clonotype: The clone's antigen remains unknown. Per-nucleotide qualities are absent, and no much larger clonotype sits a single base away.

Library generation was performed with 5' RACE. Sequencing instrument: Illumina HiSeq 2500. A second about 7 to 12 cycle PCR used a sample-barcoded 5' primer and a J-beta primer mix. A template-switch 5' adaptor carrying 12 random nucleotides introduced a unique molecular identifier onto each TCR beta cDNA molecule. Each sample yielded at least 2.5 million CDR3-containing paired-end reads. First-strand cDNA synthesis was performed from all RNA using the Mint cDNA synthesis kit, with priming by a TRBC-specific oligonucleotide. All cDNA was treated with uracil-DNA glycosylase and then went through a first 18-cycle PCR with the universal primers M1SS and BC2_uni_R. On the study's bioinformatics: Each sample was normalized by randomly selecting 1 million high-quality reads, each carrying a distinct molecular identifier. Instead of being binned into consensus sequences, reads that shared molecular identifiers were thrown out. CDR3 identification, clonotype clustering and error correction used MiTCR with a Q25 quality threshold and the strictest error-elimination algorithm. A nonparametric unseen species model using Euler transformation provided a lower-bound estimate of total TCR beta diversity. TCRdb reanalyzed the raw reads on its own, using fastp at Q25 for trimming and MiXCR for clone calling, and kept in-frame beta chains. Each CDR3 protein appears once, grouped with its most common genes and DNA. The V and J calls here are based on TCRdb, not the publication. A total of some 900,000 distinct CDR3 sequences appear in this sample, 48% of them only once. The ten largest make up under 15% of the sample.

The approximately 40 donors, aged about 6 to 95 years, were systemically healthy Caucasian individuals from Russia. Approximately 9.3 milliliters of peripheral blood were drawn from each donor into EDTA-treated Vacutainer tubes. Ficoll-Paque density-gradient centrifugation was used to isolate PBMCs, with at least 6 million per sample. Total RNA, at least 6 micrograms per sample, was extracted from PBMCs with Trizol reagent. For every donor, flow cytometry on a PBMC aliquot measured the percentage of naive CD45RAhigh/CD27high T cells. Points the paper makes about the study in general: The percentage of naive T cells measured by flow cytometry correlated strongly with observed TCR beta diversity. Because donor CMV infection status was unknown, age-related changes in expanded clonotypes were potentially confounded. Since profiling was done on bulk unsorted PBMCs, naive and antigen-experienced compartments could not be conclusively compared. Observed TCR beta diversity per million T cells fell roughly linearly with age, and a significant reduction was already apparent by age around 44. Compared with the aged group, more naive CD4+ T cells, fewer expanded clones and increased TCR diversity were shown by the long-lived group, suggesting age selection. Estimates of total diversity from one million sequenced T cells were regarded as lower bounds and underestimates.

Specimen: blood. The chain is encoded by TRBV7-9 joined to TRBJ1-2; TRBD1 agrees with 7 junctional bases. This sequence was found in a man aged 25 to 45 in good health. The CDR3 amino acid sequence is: CASSPGIGGVHGYTF. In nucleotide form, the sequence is TGTGCCAGCAGCCCCGGGATAGGGGGCGTGCATGGCTACACCTTC.